The clone carrying this T cell receptor (beta chain) showed up just once. As yet, its antigen is unknown. Germline assignment: CDR1 MNHEY and CDR2 SMNVEV (reference sequence). The CDR3 has 15 residues. V was trimmed by 6 bases and J by 4 bases, leaving 18 bases between them. This record belongs to a study of shared clonotypes between healthy human individuals. Notes on the study in general: Generation probability values for non-shared clonotypes were lower than those for clonotypes shared by all four donors. The naive CD4 repertoires of a handful of donors were compared, and roughly 5% of clonotypes were shared.

Per the study methods: Filtering differed since immunoSEQ provided only junctions, with no quality scores. The data were produced by immunoSEQ multiplex PCR, yet TCRdb's version contains in-frame clones alone and is incomplete. V and J calls and clone size are as listed in that table; D and trimming were resolved from the DNA. Of 550,000 to 850,000 clones in the sample, around 72% were seen once. The sample was memory CD4+ T cells sorted from blood. Subset of the sample: CD45RA-negative fraction. This TCR derives from a woman aged 30 to 39 in good health. The V gene is TRBV27, the J gene TRBJ2-5; perhaps TRBD2 as D (5 bases). CDR3 in amino acids: CASRPPRGRLETQYF. CDR3 in DNA: TGTGCCAGCAGACCCCCTCGAGGGAGACTAGAGACCCAGTACTTC.